This entry is about one T cell receptor (beta chain). What it binds is not known. TCRdb's copy holds only in-frame clones and misses some; the assay was immunoSEQ multiplex PCR. The repertoire holds around 92,000 clones, over 65% seen once, with roughly 2.7% in the top ten. Looked up from germline, CDR1 is LGHNT and CDR2 is FRNRAP. V lost 0 bases, J lost 1 base, and 11 bases lay in between. This CDR3 contains 16 residues. This sample was taken from a study of OX40 agonist ivuxolimab in advanced cancers. Overall study findings and caveats: Low levels of normalized T-cell clonal expansion also appeared in some nonresponders. Both CD4+ and CD8+ T cell populations in blood had undergone clonal expansion by week 6 at 0.1 to 3.0 mg/kg. On average, CD8+ T cells had more expanded clones than CD4+.

J is TRBJ2-3 and V is TRBV12-5, with a tentative D call TRBD1 (5 bases). Sequencing was performed on CD4+ or CD8+ T cells sorted from blood, taken in a trial of the OX40 agonist ivuxolimab. The receptor was derived from an adult with an advanced solid tumor such as melanoma, head and neck, liver or kidney cancer. The CDR3 region has the DNA TGTGCTAGTGGTTTGGTGGCAGGGCTTGGCACAGATACGCAGTATTTT. Protein: CASGLVAGLGTDTQYF.